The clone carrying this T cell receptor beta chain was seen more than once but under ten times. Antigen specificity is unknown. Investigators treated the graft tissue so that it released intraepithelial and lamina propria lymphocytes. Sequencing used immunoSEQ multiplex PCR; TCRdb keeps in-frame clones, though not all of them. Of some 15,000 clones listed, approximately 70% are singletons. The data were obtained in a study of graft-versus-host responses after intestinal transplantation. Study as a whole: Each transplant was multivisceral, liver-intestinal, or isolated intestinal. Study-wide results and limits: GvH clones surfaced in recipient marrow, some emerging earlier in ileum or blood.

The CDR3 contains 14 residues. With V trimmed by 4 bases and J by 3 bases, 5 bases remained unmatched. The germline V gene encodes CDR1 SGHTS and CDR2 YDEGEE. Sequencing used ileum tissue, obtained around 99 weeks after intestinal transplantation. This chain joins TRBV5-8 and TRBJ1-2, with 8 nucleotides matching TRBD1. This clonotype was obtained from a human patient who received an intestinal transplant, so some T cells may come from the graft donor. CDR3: CASSAGGEYYGYTF. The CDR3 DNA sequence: TGTGCCAGCAGCGCAGGGGGCGAGTACTATGGCTACACCTTC.